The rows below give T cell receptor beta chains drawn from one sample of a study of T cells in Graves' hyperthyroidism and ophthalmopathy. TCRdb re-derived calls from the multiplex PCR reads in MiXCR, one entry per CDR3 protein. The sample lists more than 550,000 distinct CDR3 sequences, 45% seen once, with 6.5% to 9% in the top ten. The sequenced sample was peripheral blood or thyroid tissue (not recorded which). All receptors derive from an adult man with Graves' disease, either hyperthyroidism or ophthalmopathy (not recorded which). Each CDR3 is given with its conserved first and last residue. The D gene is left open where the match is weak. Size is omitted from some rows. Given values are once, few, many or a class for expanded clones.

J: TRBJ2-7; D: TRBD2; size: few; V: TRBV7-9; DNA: TGTGCCAGCAGTTCCGGGACTAGCGGGGGTCGGCAGTACTTC; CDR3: CASSSGTSGGRQYF
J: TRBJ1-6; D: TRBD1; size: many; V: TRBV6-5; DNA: TGTGCCAGCAGTTACACGACAGGGGACGATTCACCCCTCCACTTT; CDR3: CASSYTTGDDSPLHF
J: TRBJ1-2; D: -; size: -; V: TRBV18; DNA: TGTGCCAGCTTGTCCATATTTACGTATGGCTACACCTTC; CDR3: CASLSIFTYGYTF
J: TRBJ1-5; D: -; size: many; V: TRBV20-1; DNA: TGCAGTGCTGTAGGGGGGGGCCAGCCCCAGCATTTT; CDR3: CSAVGGGQPQHF
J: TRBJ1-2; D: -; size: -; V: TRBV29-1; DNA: TGCAGCGTAATGAGGACAGCGGGAGGCTACACCTTC; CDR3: CSVMRTAGGYTF
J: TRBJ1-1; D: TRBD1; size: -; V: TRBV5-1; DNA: TGCGCCAGCAGCAGAGCACAGGGGCTCCTGAACACTGAAGCTTTCTTT; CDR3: CASSRAQGLLNTEAFF
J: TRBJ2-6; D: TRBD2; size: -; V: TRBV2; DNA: TGTGCCAGCAGTGTTGGACTAGCGGACCACGTCCTGACTTTC; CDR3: CASSVGLADHVLTF
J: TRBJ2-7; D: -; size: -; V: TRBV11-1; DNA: TGTGCCAGCAGCCACGGGACGGATAGGGCAAGCTCCTACGAGCAGTACTTC; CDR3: CASSHGTDRASSYEQYF
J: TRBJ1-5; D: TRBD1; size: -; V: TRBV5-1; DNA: TGCGCCAGCAGCTTGGATACAGGGGAGTATCAGCCCCAGCATTTT; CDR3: CASSLDTGEYQPQHF
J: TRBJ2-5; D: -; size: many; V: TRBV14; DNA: TGTGCCAGCAGCCAAGCGGGGAGGGAGACCCAGTACTTC; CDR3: CASSQAGRETQYF
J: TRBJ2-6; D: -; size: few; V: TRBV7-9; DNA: TGTGCCAGCAGCCAAGAGGAGGTTTCTGGGGCCAACGTCCTGACTTTC; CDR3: CASSQEEVSGANVLTF
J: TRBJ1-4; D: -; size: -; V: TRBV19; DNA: TGTGCCAGTAGTAGGACGTGGGATAATGAAAAACTGTTTTTT; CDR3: CASSRTWDNEKLFF
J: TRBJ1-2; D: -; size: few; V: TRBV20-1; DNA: TGCAGTGCCAGAGCCTACGGACTATCAGACAATGGCTACACCTTC; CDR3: CSARAYGLSDNGYTF
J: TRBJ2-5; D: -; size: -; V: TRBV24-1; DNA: TGTGCCACCAGTGCTAGAGTCCCCGGGCCCAGGGAGGAGACCCAGTACTTC; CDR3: CATSARVPGPREETQYF
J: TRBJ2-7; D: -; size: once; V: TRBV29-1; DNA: TGCAGCGTTGGGGGGCGGTACAATGAGCAGTACTTC; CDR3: CSVGGRYNEQYF
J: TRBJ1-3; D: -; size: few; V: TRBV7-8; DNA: TGTGCCAGCAGCTTTGGTCGGTATGGAAACACCATATATTTT; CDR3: CASSFGRYGNTIYF
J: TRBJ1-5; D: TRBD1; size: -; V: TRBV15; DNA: TGTGCCACCAGCAGATCCGGACAGGGCCGCAATCAGCCCCAGCATTTT; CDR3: CATSRSGQGRNQPQHF
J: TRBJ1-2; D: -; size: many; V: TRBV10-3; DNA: TGTGCCATCAGTGAGTCCGGGACAAATGGCTACACCTTC; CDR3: CAISESGTNGYTF
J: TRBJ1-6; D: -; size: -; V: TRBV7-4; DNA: TGTGCCAGCAGCTTAGCTGAGACAGTACCCCTCCACTTT; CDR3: CASSLAETVPLHF
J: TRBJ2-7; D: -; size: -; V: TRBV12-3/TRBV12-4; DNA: TGTGCCAGCAGTCAAGAAGGACGGTTTAAGCAGTACTTC; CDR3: CASSQEGRFKQYF
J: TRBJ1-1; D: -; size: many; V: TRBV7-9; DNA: TGTGCCAGCAGCTTAGCCCCAGGCGCTGAAGCTTTCTTT; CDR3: CASSLAPGAEAFF
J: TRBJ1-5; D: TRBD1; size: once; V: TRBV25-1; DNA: TGTGCCAGCGTTGCGCAACAGGGGCGGAATCAGCCCCAGCATTTT; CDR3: CASVAQQGRNQPQHF
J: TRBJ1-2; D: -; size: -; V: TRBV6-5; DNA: TGTGCCAGCAGTTACATCTCGAGGGGAGGAGGCTACACCTTC; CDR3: CASSYISRGGGYTF
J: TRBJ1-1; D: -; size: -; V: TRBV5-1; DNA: TGCGCCAGCAGCTTGGTTCCGGGGTTCAACACTGAAGCTTTCTTT; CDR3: CASSLVPGFNTEAFF
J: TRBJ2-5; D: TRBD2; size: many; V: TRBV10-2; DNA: TGCGCCAGCAGTGAAAGCGGGGGCCGTCAGACCCAGTACTTC; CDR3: CASSESGGRQTQYF
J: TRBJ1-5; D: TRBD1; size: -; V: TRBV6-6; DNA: TGTGCCAGCAGCATGTTAGGACAGGGTAGCAATCAGCCCCAGCATTTT; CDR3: CASSMLGQGSNQPQHF
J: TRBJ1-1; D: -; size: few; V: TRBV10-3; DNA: TGTGCCATCAGTGAGTCGGGCAGGGGAGCCGGGTACACTGAAGCTTTCTTT; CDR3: CAISESGRGAGYTEAFF
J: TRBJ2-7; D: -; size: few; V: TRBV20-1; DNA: TGCAGTGCTAGAGATTTCCGGGGAGGCGAGCAGTACTTC; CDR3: CSARDFRGGEQYF
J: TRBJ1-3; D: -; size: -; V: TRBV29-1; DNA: TGCAGCGTTGAATATCTGGGGGCCGCGAACACCATATATTTT; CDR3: CSVEYLGAANTIYF
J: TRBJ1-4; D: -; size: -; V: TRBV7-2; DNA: TGTGCCAGCGGCCTTGCGGGGGCGGGAAATGAAAAACTGTTTTTT; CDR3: CASGLAGAGNEKLFF
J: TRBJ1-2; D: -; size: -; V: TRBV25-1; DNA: TGTGCCAGCAGTGAATATATCCCAGGTGGCTACACCTTC; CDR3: CASSEYIPGGYTF
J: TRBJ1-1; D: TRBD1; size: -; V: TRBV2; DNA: TGTGCCAGTGATACTACAGGGGGCACTGAAGCTTTCTTT; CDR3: CASDTTGGTEAFF
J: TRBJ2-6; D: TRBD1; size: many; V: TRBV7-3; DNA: TGTGCCAGCAGCCAGACAGGGGTTGGGGCCAACGTCCTGACTTTC; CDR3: CASSQTGVGANVLTF
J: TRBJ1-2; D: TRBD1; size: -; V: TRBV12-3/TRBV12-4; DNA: TGTGCCAGCAGAGGCGAGGGGGCCTACTATGGCTACACCTTC; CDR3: CASRGEGAYYGYTF
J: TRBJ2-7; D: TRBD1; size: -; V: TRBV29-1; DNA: TGCAGCGTTGAGGACTCCGGGACAGGGGCCTACGAGCAGTACTTC; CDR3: CSVEDSGTGAYEQYF
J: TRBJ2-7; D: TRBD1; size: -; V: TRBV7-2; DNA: TGTGCCAGCAGCCAAGGCGGGACAGGGGACTACGAGCAGTACTTC; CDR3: CASSQGGTGDYEQYF
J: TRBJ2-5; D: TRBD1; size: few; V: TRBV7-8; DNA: TGTGCCAGCAGCACACGGGACAGGGGGGACGAGACCCAGTACTTC; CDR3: CASSTRDRGDETQYF
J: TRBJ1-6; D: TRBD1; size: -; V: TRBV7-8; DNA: TGTGCCAGCAGCGTTATGGTTGGGGGGACAGGGGATGGTAATTCACCCCTCCACTTT; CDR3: CASSVMVGGTGDGNSPLHF
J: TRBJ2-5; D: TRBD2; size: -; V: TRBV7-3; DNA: TGTGCCAGCAGTTACTCTTCGACTAGCGGGAGAAAAGAGACCCAGTACTTC; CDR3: CASSYSSTSGRKETQYF
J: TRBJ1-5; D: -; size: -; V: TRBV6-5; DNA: TGTGCCAGCAGACCAGGGTGGGACAATCAGCCCCAGCATTTT; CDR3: CASRPGWDNQPQHF
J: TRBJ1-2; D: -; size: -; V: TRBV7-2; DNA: TGTGCCAGCAGCTTAGCGGGCGCTCGTTCGTACGGCTACACCTTC; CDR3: CASSLAGARSYGYTF
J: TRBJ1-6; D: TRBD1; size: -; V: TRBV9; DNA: TGTGCCAGCAGCAAAGGGGGCAGATTACCTAGGCACTTT; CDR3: CASSKGGRLPRHF
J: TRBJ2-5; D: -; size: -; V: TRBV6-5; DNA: TGTGCCAGCAGTCCCGGATGGGCGCGGGATGAGACCCAGTGCTTC; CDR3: CASSPGWARDETQCF
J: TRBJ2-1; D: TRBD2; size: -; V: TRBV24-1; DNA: TGTGCCACCAGTGACGCTAGCGGGGCCTACAATGAGCAGTTCTTC; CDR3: CATSDASGAYNEQFF
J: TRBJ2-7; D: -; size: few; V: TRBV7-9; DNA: TGTGCCAGCAGCCCGGCCGGGACACACTCCTACGAGCAGTACTTC; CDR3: CASSPAGTHSYEQYF
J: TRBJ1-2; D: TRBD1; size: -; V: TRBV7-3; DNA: TGTGCCAGCAGCCCCACGCCGGGACAGGGTCATGGCTGCACCTTC; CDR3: CASSPTPGQGHGCTF
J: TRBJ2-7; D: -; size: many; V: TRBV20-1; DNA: TGCAGTGCTCCCCTCCGGGCTGAGCAGTACTTC; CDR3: CSAPLRAEQYF